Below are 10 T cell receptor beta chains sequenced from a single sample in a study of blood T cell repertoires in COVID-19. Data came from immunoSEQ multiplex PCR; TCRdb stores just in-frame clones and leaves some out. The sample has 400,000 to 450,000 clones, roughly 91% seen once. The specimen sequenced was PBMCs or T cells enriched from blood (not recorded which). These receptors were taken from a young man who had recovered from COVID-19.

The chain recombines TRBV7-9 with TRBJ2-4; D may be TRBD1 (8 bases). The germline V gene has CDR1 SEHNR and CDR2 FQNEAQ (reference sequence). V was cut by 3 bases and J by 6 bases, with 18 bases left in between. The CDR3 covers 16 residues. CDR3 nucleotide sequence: TGTGCCAGCAGCTTTACAGGGGGGGTACAATTAAACATTCAGTACTTC. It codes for CASSFTGGVQLNIQYF.

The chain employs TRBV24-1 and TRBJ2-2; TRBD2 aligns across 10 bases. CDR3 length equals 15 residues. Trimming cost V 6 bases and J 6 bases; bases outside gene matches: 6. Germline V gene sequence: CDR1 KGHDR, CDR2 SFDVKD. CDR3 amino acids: CATSRAGGPAGELFF. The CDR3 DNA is TGTGCCACCAGTAGAGCGGGAGGGCCCGCCGGGGAGCTGTTTTTT.

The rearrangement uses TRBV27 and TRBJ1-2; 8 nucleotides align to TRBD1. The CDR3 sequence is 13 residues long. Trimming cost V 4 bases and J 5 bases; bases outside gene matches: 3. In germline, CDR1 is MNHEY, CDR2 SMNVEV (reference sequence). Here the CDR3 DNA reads TGTGCCAGCAGTTACAGGGGGTCGTATGGCTACACCTTC. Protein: CASSYRGSYGYTF.

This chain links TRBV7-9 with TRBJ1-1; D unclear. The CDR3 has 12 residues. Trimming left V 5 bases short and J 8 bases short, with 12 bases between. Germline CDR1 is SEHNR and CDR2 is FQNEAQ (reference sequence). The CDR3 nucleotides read TGTGCCAGCAGCCCCGGACGGGGAGAAGCTTTCTTT. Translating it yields CASSPGRGEAFF.

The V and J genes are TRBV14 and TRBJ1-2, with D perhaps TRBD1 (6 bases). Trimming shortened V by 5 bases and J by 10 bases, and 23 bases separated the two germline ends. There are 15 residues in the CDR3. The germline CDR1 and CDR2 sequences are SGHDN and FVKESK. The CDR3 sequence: CASSFFSGTLEPYTF. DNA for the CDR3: TGTGCCAGCAGCTTCTTCTCGGGGACACTCGAGCCCTACACCTTC. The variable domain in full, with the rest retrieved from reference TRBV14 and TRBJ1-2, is EAGVTQFPSHSVIEKGQTVTLRCDPISGHDNLYWYRRVMGKEIKFLLHFVKESKQDESGMPNNRFLAERTGGTYSTLKVQPAELEDSGVYFCASSFFSGTLEPYTFGSGTRLTVV.

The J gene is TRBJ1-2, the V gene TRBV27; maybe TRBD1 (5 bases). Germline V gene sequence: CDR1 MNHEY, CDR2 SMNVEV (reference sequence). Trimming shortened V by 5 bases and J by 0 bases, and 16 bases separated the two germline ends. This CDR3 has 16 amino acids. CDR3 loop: CASSPFSGITNYGYTF. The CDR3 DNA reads TGTGCCAGCAGTCCCTTCTCAGGGATAACTAACTATGGCTACACCTTC.

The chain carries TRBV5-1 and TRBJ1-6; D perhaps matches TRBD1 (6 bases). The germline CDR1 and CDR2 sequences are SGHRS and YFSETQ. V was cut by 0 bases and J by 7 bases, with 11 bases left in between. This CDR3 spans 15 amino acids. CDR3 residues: CASSLDGQRNSPLHF. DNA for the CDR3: TGCGCCAGCAGCTTGGATGGACAGCGGAATTCACCCCTCCACTTT.

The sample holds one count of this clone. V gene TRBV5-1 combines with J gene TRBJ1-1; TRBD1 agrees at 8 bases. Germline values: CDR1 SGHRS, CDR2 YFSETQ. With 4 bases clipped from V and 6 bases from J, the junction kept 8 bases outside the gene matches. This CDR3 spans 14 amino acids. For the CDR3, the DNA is TGCGCCAGCAGCCAAGACAGGGGATGGGCTGAAGCTTTCTTT. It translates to CASSQDRGWAEAFF.

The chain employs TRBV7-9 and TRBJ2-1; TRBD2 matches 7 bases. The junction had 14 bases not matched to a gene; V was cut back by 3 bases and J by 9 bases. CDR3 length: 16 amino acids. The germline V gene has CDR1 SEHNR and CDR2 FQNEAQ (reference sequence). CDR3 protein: CASSFWAGAVVSEQFF. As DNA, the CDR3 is TGTGCCAGCAGCTTCTGGGCGGGAGCGGTCGTAAGTGAGCAGTTCTTC. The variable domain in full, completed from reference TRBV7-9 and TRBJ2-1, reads DTGVSQNPRHKITKRGQNVTFRCDPISEHNRLYWYRQTLGQGPEFLTYFQNEAQLEKSRLLSDRFSAERPKGSFSTLEIQRTEQGDSAMYLCASSFWAGAVVSEQFFGPGTRLTVL.

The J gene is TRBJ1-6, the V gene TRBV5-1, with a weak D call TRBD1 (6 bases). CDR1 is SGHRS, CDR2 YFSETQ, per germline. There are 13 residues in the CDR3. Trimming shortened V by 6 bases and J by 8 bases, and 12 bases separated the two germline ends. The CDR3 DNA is TGCGCCAGCACACAGGGCAGTGATTCACCCCTCCACTTT. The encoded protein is CASTQGSDSPLHF.